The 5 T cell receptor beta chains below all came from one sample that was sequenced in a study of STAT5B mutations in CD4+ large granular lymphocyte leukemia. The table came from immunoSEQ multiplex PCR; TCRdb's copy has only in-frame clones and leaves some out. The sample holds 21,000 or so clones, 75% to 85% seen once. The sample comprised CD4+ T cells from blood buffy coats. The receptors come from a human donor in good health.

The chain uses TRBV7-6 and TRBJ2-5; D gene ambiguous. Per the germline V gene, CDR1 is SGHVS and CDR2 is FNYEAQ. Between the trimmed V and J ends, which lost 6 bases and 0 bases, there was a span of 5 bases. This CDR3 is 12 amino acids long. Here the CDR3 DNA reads TGTGCCAGCAGTAAACACCAAGAGACCCAGTACTTC. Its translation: CASSKHQETQYF.

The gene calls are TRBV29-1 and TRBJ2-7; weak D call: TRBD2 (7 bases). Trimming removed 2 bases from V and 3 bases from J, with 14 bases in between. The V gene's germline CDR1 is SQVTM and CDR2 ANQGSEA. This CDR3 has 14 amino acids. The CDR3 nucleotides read TGCAGCGTTGAAAGGGGGAGGGGGGGCTACGAGCAGTACTTC. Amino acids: CSVERGRGGYEQYF.

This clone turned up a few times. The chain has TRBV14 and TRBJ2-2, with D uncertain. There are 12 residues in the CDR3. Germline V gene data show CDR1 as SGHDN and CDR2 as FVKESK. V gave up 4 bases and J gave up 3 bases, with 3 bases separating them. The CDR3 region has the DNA TGTGCCAGCAGCCTCCACACCGGGGAGCTGTTTTTT. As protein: CASSLHTGELFF.

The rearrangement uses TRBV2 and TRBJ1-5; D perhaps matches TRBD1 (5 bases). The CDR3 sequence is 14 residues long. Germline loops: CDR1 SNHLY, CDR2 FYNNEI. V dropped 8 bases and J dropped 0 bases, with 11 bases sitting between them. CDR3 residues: CASGAGDSNQPQHF. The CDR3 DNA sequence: TGTGCCAGCGGAGCGGGGGATAGCAATCAGCCCCAGCATTTT.

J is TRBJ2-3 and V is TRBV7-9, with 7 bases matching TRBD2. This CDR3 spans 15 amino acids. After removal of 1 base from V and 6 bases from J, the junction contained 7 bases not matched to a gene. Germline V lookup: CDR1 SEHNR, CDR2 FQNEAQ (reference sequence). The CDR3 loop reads CASSLVQGLLDTQYF. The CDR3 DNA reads TGTGCCAGCAGCTTAGTTCAGGGACTATTGGATACGCAGTATTTT.